One and the same sample provided the 16 T cell receptor beta chains below, sequenced in a study of T cell changes during pregnancy in multiple sclerosis. TCRdb's copy holds only in-frame clones and misses some; the assay was immunoSEQ multiplex PCR. The table has 40,000 or so clones, roughly nine tenths seen once. The sequencing used peripheral blood, collected in the third trimester of pregnancy. The receptors were gathered from a female donor in good health, enrolled as a control in a pregnancy study.

This chain connects TRBV7-3 to TRBJ2-1; TRBD2 aligns across 13 bases. Trimming took 5 bases from V and 2 from J; bases not matched to a gene: 6. The CDR3 is 17 residues long. CDR1 SGHTA and CDR2 FQGTGA come from the germline V gene. The CDR3 region has the DNA TGTGCCAGCAGCCTACGGACTAGCGGGGGCACCTACAATGAGCAGTTCTTC. Amino acids: CASSLRTSGGTYNEQFF.

J is TRBJ2-1 and V is TRBV6-6; tentative D call: TRBD2 (5 bases). Germline CDR1 is MNHNY and CDR2 is SVGAGI (reference sequence). The CDR3 extends over 14 amino acids. Trimming left V 8 bases short and J 8 bases short, with 19 bases between. The CDR3 loop reads CASRFSGSGDEQFF. In DNA, the CDR3 is TGTGCCAGCCGGTTTAGTGGGAGTGGCGATGAGCAGTTCTTC.

This clone was counted a single time. The chain employs TRBV6-1 and TRBJ2-1; 10 nucleotides line up with TRBD2. The trim removed 1 base at V and 8 bases at J, leaving 5 bases unmatched. CDR1 is MNHNS and CDR2 is SASEGT in the germline V gene. This CDR3 is built from 15 residues. The CDR3 region is CASSEGSGGADEQFF. CDR3 in DNA: TGTGCCAGCAGTGAAGGGAGCGGGGGGGCTGATGAGCAGTTCTTC.

V and J are TRBV2 and TRBJ2-1; 12 bases match TRBD2. The CDR3 spans 13 residues. Trimming removed 6 bases from V and 7 bases from J; junction bases left unmatched: 1. Germline loops: CDR1 SNHLY, CDR2 FYNNEI. The CDR3: CASRTSGRNEQFF. The CDR3 nucleotides read TGTGCCAGCAGGACTAGCGGGAGAAATGAGCAGTTCTTC. Filled out from reference TRBV2 and TRBJ2-1, the complete variable domain reads EPEVTQTPSHQVTQMGQEVILRCVPISNHLYFYWYRQILGQKVEFLVSFYNNEISEKSEIFDDQFSVERPDGSNFTLKIRSTKLEDSAMYFCASRTSGRNEQFFGPGTRLTVL.

The V gene is TRBV4-1, the J gene TRBJ2-3; TRBD1 might be the D (5 bases). With 3 bases removed from V and 8 bases from J, the gap between germline ends came to 12 bases. The CDR3 is 13 residues long. CDR1 is MGHRA, CDR2 YSYEKL, per germline. CDR3 in amino acids: CASSQTFRGTQYF. The CDR3 DNA reads TGCGCCAGCAGCCAGACTTTTAGGGGTACGCAGTATTTT.

This clone was seen just once. The genes are TRBV27 and TRBJ2-3; D is unresolved. This CDR3 is 13 amino acids long. Germline V gene data show CDR1 as MNHEY and CDR2 as SMNVEV (reference sequence). The germline V and J ends were trimmed by 3 bases and 2 bases, with 6 bases remaining between them. The CDR3 nucleotides read TGTGCCAGCAGTTTCTATGACACAGATACGCAGTATTTT. Protein: CASSFYDTDTQYF.

The chain links TRBV19 to TRBJ1-6; D remains ambiguous. Germline CDR1 and CDR2: LNHDA and SQIVND (reference sequence). The CDR3 sequence is 15 residues long. Trimming took off 1 base at V and 6 bases at J, with 10 bases between the two ends. The CDR3 spells CASSIVGTSNSPLHF. CDR3 in DNA: TGTGCCAGTAGTATAGTGGGCACCAGTAATTCACCCCTCCACTTT.

The V call is TRBV7-8, the J call TRBJ2-4, with 7 bases identical to TRBD2. The CDR3 sequence is 16 residues long. The germline V gene has CDR1 SGHVS and CDR2 FQNEAQ. The J segment lost 6 bases and the V segment lost 3 bases, leaving 11 bases of the junction unmatched. CDR3 residues: CASSFRAVGEGNIQYF. In DNA form, the CDR3 reads TGTGCCAGCAGCTTCCGCGCTGTGGGGGAGGGAAACATTCAGTACTTC.

This chain uses TRBV7-2 with TRBJ2-7; 14 nucleotides line up with TRBD2. Germline CDR1 SGHTA, CDR2 FQGNSA. CDR3 length: 18 amino acids. J was trimmed by 2 bases and V by 1 base; bases with no gene match: 7. DNA of the CDR3: TGTGCCAGCAGCTTAGGAGGGACTAGCGGGGGCCTTCCCTACGAGCAGTACTTC. Its protein product is CASSLGGTSGGLPYEQYF.

The chain recombines TRBV13 with TRBJ1-5; D unresolved. The V gene lost 3 bases and the J gene lost 3 bases, with 9 bases spanning the gap. Germline loops: CDR1 PRHDT, CDR2 FYEKMQ (reference sequence). The CDR3 extends over 14 amino acids. The CDR3 sequence is CASSFPGDNQPQHF. The CDR3 DNA sequence: TGTGCCAGCAGCTTCCCCGGGGACAATCAGCCCCAGCATTTT.

V usage is TRBV11-1 and J usage is TRBJ2-1; 9 nucleotides align to TRBD2. V lost 8 bases to trimming and J lost 6 bases; unmatched junction nucleotides: 8. The CDR3 length is 14 residues. Germline V CDR1 and CDR2: SGHAT, FQDESV (reference sequence). The CDR3 loop reads CASDIGSGGNEQFF. The CDR3 DNA is TGTGCCAGCGACATCGGTAGCGGGGGCAATGAGCAGTTCTTC.

The chain uses TRBV9 and TRBJ2-3; TRBD2 matches at 10 bases. The length of the CDR3 is 16 residues. With 5 bases clipped from V and 6 bases from J, the junction kept 12 bases outside the gene matches. Germline CDR1 is SGDLS and CDR2 is YYNGEE. The DNA of the CDR3 is TGTGCCAGCAGTACGACTAGCGGGCAGATCCCCGATACGCAGTATTTT. Translated: CASSTTSGQIPDTQYF.

The rearrangement uses TRBV5-1 and TRBJ2-2; the D gene is possibly TRBD2 (6 bases). Germline V CDR1 and CDR2: SGHRS, YFSETQ. The CDR3 has 15 amino acids. V gave up 2 bases and J gave up 1 base, with 9 bases separating them. The CDR3 reads CASSFWRENTGELFF. The CDR3 coding sequence is TGCGCCAGCAGCTTTTGGCGGGAGAACACCGGGGAGCTGTTTTTT.

The DNA for the CDR3 is TGCGCCAGCAGCCAAGAGGAAAGCGATGGATACGAGCAGTACTTC. Translation gives CASSQEESDGYEQYF. The chain links TRBV4-1 to TRBJ2-7; no clear D gene. With 0 bases removed from V and 4 bases from J, the gap between germline ends came to 13 bases. In germline, CDR1 is MGHRA, CDR2 YSYEKL. This CDR3 has 15 residues.

V and J are TRBV7-9 and TRBJ2-5, with D possibly matching TRBD2 (6 bases). Between the trimmed V and J ends, which lost 5 bases and 7 bases, there was a span of 14 bases. In germline, CDR1 is SEHNR, CDR2 FQNEAQ (reference sequence). The CDR3 runs to 13 residues. CDR3 in DNA: TGTGCCAGCAGCCCCCCGGGAGAAGCGACCCAGTACTTC. Its protein is CASSPPGEATQYF.

The chain combines TRBV6-5 with TRBJ1-2, with D possibly being TRBD1 (5 bases). V was cut by 6 bases and J by 2 bases, with 10 bases left in between. Looked up from germline, CDR1 is MNHEY and CDR2 is SVGAGI. The CDR3 is made up of 13 amino acids. The CDR3 DNA reads as TGTGCCAGCAGCACTACAGGAAACTATGGCTACACCTTC. Translated: CASSTTGNYGYTF.